These T cell receptor beta chains were read from a single sample in a study of glioma-infiltrating T cells. MiXCR, applied by TCRdb to the multiplex PCR reads, yields one record per CDR3 protein. Among 9,500 to 15,000 distinct CDR3 sequences listed, approximately 26% were seen once. Specimen: glioma tissue, nonneoplastic brain tissue, or PBMCs (not recorded which). These receptors were obtained from a human donor with low-grade glioma or glioblastoma, undergoing nonglioma brain surgery, or in good health (not recorded which). Each CDR3 is given with its conserved first and last residue. A D gene is named only where the DNA matches it firmly. For some rows the clone size is stated as once, few or many, or as a class when expanded; others skip it.

V: TRBV6-1
D: .
J: TRBJ2-1
size: medium-sized
DNA: TGTGCCAGCAGCTCGGGACTTACCCACAATGAGCAGTTCTTC
CDR3: CASSSGLTHNEQFF

V: TRBV28
D: .
J: TRBJ1-2
size: few
DNA: TGTGCCAGCAGTAACGCGGGGAGAGCCGATAACTATGGCTACACCTTC
CDR3: CASSNAGRADNYGYTF

V: TRBV4-2
D: .
J: TRBJ2-6
size: .
DNA: TGTGCCAGCAGCCAAGAGGACACAGCTGGGGCCAACGTCCTGACTTTC
CDR3: CASSQEDTAGANVLTF

V: TRBV14
D: .
J: TRBJ1-3
size: few
DNA: TGTGCCAGCAGCCCCCTCTCTGGAAACACCATATATTTT
CDR3: CASSPLSGNTIYF

V: TRBV20-1
D: TRBD2
J: TRBJ2-1
size: many
DNA: TGCAGTGCTAGATCGGGGACTAGCGGGAGCGCCCTTTACAATGAGCAGTTCTTC
CDR3: CSARSGTSGSALYNEQFF

V: TRBV27
D: .
J: TRBJ1-6
size: many
DNA: TGTGCCAGCAGTCCCCTCGGGCTGGATAATTCACCCCTCCACTTT
CDR3: CASSPLGLDNSPLHF

V: TRBV6-1
D: .
J: TRBJ1-2
size: many
DNA: TGTGCCAGCAGTGAAGTTTCTAGAGGGCATGGCTACACCTTC
CDR3: CASSEVSRGHGYTF

V: TRBV7-9
D: .
J: TRBJ2-7
size: few
DNA: TGTGCCAGCAGCTTAGCTGGTGGGAACTACGAGCAGTACTTC
CDR3: CASSLAGGNYEQYF

V: TRBV7-2
D: .
J: TRBJ1-2
size: many
DNA: TGTGCCAGCAGCCCCGTAAACTATGGCTACACCTTC
CDR3: CASSPVNYGYTF

V: TRBV7-2
D: .
J: TRBJ2-5
size: .
DNA: TGTGCCAGCAGCCGCCCCGGGCGAGAGACCCAGTACTTC
CDR3: CASSRPGRETQYF

V: TRBV20-1
D: .
J: TRBJ2-3
size: many
DNA: TGCAGTGCCGGGCCCGGGTACACAGATACGCAGTATTTT
CDR3: CSAGPGYTDTQYF

V: TRBV7-2
D: .
J: TRBJ2-3
size: many
DNA: TGTGCCAGCAGCTTACCGGGCCGCGGCGCAGATACGCAGTATTTT
CDR3: CASSLPGRGADTQYF

V: TRBV20-1
D: TRBD2
J: TRBJ2-7
size: .
DNA: TGCAGTGCTAAGTCGCTAGCGGGAGTGGACGAGCAGTACTTC
CDR3: CSAKSLAGVDEQYF

V: TRBV4-1
D: TRBD2
J: TRBJ2-1
size: .
DNA: TGCGCCAGCAGCCAAGCCGTGGTGCTAGCGGGGTACAATGAGCAGTTCTTC
CDR3: CASSQAVVLAGYNEQFF